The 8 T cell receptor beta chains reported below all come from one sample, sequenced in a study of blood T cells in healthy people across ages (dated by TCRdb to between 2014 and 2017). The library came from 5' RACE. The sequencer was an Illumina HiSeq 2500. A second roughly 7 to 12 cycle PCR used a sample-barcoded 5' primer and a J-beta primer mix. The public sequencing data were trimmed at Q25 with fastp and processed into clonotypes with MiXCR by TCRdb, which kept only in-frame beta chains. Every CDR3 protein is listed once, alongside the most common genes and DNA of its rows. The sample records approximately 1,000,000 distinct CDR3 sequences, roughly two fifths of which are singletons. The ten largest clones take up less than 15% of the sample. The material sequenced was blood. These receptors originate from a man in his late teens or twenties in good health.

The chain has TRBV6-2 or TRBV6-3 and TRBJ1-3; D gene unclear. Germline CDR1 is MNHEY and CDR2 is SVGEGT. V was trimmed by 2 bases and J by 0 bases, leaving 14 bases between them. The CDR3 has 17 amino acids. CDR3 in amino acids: CASSYPLDGGSGNTIYF. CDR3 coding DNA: TGTGCCAGCAGTTACCCCCTCGACGGCGGCTCTGGAAACACCATATATTTT.

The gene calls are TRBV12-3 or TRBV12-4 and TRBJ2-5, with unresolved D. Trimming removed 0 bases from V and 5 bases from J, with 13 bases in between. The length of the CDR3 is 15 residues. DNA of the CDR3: TGTGCCAGCAGTTTAGCGCAAGCCGTAGAGGAGACCCAGTACTTC. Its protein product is CASSLAQAVEETQYF.

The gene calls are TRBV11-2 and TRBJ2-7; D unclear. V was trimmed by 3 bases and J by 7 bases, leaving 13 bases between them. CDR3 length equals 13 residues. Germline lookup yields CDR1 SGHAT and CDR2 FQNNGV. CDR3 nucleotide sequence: TGTGCCAGCAGCTTCGGACGGAACAATGAGCAGTACTTC. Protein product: CASSFGRNNEQYF.

CDR3 residues: CASSLVSGDSYNEQYF. Here the CDR3 DNA reads TGTGCCAGCAGTTTGGTTAGCGGGGACTCCTACAATGAGCAGTACTTC. This chain uses TRBV12-3 or TRBV12-4 with TRBJ2-1; 8 bases fit TRBD2. The last part of the DNA fits TRBJ2-7 better; the J call may be wrong. CDR3 length: 16 amino acids.

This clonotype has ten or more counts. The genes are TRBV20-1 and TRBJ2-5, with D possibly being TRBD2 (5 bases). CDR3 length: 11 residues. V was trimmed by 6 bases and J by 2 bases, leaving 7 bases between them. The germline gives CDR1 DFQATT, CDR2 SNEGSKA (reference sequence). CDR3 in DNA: TGCAGTGCGGGGAGACAAGAGACCCAGTACTTC. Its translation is CSAGRQETQYF.

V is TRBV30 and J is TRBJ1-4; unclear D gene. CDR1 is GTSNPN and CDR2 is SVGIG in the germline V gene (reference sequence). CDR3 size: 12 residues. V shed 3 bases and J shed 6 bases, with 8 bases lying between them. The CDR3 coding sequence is TGTGCCTGGAGGGCAGCGGATGAAAAACTGTTTTTT. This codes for CAWRAADEKLFF. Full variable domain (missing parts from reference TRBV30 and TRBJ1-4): SQTIHQWPATLVQPVGSPLSLECTVEGTSNPNLYWYRQAAGRGLQLLFYSVGIGQISSEVPQNLSASRPQDRQFILSSKKLLLSDSGFYLCAWRAADEKLFFGSGTQLSVL.

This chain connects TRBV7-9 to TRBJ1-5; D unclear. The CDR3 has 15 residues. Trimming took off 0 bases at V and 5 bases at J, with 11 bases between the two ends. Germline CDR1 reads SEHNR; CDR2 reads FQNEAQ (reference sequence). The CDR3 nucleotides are TGTGCCAGCAGCTTAGCGGGGTCTCGGGATCAGCCCCAGCATTTT. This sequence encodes CASSLAGSRDQPQHF.

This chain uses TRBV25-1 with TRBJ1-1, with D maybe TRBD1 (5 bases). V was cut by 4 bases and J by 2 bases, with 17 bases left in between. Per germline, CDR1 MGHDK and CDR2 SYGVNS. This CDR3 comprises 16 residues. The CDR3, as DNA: TGTGCCAGCAGTGGGAGGACATTCGCTTTTAACACTGAAGCTTTCTTT. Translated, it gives CASSGRTFAFNTEAFF. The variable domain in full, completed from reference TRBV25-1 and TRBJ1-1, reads EADIYQTPRYLVIGTGKKITLECSQTMGHDKMYWYQQDPGMELHLIHYSYGVNSTEKGDLSSESTVSRIRTEHFPLTLESARPSHTSQYLCASSGRTFAFNTEAFFGQGTRLTVV.